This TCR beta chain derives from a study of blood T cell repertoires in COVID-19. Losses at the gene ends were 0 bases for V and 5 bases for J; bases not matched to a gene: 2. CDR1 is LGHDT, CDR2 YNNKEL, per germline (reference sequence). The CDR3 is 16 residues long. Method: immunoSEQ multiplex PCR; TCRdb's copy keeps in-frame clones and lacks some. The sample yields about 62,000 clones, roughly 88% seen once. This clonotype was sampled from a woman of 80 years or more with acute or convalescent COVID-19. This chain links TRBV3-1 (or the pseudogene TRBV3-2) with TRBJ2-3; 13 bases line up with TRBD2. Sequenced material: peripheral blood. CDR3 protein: CASSQDTSGGGDTQYF. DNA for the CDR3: TGTGCCAGCAGCCAAGACACTAGCGGGGGGGGAGATACGCAGTATTTT.